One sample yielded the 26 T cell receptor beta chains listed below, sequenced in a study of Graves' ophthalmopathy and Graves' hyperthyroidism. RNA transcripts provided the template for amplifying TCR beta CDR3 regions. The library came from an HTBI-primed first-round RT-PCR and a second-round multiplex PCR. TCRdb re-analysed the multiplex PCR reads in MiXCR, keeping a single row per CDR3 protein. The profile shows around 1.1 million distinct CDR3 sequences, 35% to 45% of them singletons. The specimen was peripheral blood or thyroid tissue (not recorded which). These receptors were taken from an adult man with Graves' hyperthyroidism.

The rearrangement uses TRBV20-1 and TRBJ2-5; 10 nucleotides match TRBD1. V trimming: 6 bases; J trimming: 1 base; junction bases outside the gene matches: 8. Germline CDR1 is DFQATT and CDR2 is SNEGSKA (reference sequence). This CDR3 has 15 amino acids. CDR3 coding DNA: TGCAGTGCAGGGGACAGGGGCCTTACCCAAGAGACCCAGTACTTC. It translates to CSAGDRGLTQETQYF.

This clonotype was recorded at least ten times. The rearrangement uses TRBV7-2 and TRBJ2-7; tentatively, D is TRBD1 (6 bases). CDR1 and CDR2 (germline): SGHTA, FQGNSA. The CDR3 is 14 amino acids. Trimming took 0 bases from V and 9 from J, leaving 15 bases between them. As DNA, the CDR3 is TGTGCCAGCAGCTTAGCGGACAGACTCCCGCCGCAGTACTTC. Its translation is CASSLADRLPPQYF.

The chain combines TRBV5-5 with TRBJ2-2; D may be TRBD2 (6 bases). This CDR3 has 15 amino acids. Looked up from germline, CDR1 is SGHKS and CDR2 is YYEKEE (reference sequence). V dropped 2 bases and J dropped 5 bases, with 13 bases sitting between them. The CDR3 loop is CASSLAGRTTGELFF. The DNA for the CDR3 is TGTGCCAGCAGCTTAGCGGGCCGTACGACCGGGGAGCTGTTTTTT.

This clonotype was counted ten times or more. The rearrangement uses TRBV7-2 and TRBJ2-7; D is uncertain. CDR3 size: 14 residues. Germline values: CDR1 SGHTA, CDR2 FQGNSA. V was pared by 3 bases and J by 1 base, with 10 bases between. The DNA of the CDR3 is TGTGCCAGCAGCTTTCAAAAGGGATCCTACGAGCAGTACTTC. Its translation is CASSFQKGSYEQYF. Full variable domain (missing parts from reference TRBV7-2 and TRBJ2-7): GAGVSQSPSNKVTEKGKDVELRCDPISGHTALYWYRQSLGQGLEFLIYFQGNSAPDKSGLPSDRFSAERTGGSVSTLTIQRTQQEDSAVYLCASSFQKGSYEQYFGPGTRLTVT.

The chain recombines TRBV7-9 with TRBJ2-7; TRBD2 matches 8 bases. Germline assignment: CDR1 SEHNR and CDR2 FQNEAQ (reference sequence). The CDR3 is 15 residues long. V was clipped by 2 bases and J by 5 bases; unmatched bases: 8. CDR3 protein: CASSLSGGRHNEQYF. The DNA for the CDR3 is TGTGCCAGCAGCTTATCTGGCGGGAGGCACAACGAGCAGTACTTC.

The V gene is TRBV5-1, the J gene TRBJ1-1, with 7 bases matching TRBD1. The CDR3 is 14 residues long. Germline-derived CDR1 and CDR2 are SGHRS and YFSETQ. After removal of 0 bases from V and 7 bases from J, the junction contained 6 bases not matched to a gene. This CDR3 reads CASSLAGTVGEAFF. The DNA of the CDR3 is TGCGCCAGCAGCTTGGCCGGGACAGTCGGTGAAGCTTTCTTT.

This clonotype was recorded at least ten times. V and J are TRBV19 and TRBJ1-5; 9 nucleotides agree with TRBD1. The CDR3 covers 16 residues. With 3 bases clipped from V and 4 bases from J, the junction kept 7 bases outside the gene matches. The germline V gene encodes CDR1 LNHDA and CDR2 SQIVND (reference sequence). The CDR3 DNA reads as TGTGCCAGTAGTATGGGCGGGACAGGGCTTAATCAGCCCCAGCATTTT. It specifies CASSMGGTGLNQPQHF.

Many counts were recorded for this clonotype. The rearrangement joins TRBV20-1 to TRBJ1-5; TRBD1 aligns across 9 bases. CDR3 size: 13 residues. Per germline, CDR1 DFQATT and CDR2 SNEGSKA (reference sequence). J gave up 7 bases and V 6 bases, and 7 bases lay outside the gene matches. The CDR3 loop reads CSAYRDREQPQHF. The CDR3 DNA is TGCAGTGCGTACCGGGACAGGGAACAGCCCCAGCATTTT.

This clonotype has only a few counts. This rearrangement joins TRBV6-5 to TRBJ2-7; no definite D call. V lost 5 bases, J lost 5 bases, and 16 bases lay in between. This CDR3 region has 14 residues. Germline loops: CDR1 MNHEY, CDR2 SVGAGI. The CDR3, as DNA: TGTGCCAGCAGTGAACCATCGGACGCTCACGAGCAGTACTTC. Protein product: CASSEPSDAHEQYF.

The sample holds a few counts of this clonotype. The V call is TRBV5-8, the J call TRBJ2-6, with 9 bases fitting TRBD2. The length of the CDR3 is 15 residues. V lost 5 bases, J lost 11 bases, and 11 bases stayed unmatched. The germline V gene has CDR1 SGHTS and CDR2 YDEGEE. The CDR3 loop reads CASSIGERGDDVLTF. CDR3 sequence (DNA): TGTGCCAGCAGTATTGGGGAGCGGGGGGACGACGTCCTGACTTTC. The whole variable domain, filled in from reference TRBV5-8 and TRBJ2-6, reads EAGVTQSPTHLIKTRGQQATLRCSPISGHTSVYWYQQALGLGLQFLLWYDEGEERNRGNFPPRFSGRQFPNYSSELNVNALELEDSALYLCASSIGERGDDVLTFGAGSRLTVL.

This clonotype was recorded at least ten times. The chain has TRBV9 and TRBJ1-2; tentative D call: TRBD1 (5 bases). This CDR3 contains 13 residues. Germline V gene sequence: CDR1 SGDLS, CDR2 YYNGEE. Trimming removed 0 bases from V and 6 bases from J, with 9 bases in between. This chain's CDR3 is CASSVGDADGYTF. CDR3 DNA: TGTGCCAGCAGCGTAGGGGACGCCGATGGCTACACCTTC.

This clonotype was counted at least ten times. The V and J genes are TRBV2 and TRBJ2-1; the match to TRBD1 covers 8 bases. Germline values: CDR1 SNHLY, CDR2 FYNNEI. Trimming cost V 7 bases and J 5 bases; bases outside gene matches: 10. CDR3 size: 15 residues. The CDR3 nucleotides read TGTGCCAGCAAGTTACAGGGGGTTGTTGACAATGAGCAGTTCTTC. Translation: CASKLQGVVDNEQFF.

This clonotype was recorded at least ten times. As DNA, the CDR3 is TGTGCCAGCAGCCGCCGGCCTTTGAGTAATGAAAAACTGTTTTTT. It specifies CASSRRPLSNEKLFF. This chain joins TRBV7-2 and TRBJ1-4; D not resolved. V was trimmed by 5 bases and J by 4 bases, leaving 14 bases between them. This CDR3 has 15 residues. Germline lookup yields CDR1 SGHTA and CDR2 FQGNSA.

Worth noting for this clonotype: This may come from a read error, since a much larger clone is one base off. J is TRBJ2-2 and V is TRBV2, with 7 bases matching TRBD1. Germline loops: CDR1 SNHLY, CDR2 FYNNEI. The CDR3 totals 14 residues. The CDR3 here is CASTGDGKTGELLF. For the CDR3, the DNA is TGTGCCAGTACAGGGGACGGGAAGACCGGGGAGCTGCTTTTT.

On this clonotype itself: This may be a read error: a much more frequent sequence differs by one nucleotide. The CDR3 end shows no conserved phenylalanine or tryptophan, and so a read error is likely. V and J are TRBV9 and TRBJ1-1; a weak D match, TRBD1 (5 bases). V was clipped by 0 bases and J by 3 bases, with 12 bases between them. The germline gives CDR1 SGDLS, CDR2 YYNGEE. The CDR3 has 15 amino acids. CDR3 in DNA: TGTGCCAGCAGCGTAGCTTCCGGGGACTACACTGAAGCTTTCCTT. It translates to CASSVASGDYTEAFL.

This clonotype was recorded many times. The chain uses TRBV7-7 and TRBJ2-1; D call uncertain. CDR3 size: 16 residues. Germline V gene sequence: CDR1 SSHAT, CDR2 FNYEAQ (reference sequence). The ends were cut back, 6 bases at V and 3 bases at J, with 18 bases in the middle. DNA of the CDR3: TGTGCCAGCAGGCCCCAAGGTAATGGGATCTACAATGAGCAGTTCTTC. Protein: CASRPQGNGIYNEQFF.

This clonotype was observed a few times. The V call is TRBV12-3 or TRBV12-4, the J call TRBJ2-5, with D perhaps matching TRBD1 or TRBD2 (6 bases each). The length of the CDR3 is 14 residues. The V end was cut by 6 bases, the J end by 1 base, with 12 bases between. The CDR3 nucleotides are TGTGCCAGCAGCCGCGGGACAATCCAAGAGACCCAGTACTTC. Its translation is CASSRGTIQETQYF.

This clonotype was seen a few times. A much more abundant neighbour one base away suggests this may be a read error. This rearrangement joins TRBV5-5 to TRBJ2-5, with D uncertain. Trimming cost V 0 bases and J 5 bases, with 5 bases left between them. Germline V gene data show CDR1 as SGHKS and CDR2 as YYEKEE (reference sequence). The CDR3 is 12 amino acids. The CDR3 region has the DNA TGTGCCAGCAGCTTGGTGCATGAGACCCAGTACTTC. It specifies CASSLVHETQYF.

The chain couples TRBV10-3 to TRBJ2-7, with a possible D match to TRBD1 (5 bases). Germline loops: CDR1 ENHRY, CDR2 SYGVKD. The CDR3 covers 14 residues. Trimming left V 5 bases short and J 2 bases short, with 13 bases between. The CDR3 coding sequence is TGTGCCATCAGTTCCGAGGACACGACCTACGAGCAGTACTTC. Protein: CAISSEDTTYEQYF.

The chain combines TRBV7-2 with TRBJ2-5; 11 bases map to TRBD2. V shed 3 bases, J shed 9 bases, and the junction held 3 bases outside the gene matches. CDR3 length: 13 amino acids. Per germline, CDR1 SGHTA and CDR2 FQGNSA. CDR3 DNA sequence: TGTGCCAGCAGCTTTCAACTAGCGGGGGCCCAGTACTTC. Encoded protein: CASSFQLAGAQYF.

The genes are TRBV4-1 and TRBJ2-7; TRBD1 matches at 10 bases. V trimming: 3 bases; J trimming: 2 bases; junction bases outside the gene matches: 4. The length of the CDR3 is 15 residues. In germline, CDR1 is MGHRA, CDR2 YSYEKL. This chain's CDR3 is CASSHPDRGPYEQYF. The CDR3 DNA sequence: TGCGCCAGCAGCCACCCTGACAGGGGGCCCTACGAGCAGTACTTC.

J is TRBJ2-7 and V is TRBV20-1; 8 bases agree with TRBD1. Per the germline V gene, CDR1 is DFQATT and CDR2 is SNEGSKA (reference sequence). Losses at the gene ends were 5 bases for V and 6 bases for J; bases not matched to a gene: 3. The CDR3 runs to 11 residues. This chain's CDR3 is CSAGGQGEQYF. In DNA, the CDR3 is TGCAGTGCTGGCGGACAGGGCGAGCAGTACTTC.

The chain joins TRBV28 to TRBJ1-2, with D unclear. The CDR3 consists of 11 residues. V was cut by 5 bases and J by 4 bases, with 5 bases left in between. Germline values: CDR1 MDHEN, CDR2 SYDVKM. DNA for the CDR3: TGTGCCAGCAGTACTACCTATGGCTACACCTTC. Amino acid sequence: CASSTTYGYTF.

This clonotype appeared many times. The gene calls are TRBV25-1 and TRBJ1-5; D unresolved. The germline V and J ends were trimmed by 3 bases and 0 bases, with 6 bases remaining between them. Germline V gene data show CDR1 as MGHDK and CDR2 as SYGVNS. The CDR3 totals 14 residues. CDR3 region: CASSDRNSNQPQHF. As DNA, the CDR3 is TGTGCCAGCAGTGATCGAAATAGCAATCAGCCCCAGCATTTT.

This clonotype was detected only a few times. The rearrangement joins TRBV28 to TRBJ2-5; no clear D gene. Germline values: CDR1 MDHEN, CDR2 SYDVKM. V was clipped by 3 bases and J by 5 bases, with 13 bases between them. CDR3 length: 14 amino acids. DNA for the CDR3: TGTGCCAGCAGTTTGCCCCACGCCAGGGAGACCCAGTACTTC. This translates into CASSLPHARETQYF.

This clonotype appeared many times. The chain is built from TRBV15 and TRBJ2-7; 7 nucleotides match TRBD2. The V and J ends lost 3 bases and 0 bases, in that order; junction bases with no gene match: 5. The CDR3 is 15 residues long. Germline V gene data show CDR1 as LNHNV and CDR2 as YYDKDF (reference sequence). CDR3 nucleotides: TGTGCCACCAGCAGGGGAGGGGCGAGCTCCTACGAGCAGTACTTC. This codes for CATSRGGASSYEQYF.